The clone carrying this T cell receptor (beta chain) appeared many times. TCR beta CDR3 regions were amplified from RNA transcripts. Initially, a first-round RT-PCR of the TCR CDR3 employed the HTBI primer set. In TCRdb, the multiplex PCR reads were re-called with MiXCR into one record per CDR3 protein. This table holds 300,000 to 450,000 distinct CDR3 sequences, approximately 13% found once. The data originate from a study of T cells in Graves' hyperthyroidism and ophthalmopathy. The CDR3 has 13 amino acids. Between the trimmed V and J ends, which lost 5 bases and 8 bases, there was a span of 15 bases. Blood sampling occurred at first hyperthyroidism diagnosis, ahead of any ophthalmopathy symptoms. PBMCs were sourced from over 8.5 ml fresh peripheral blood.

This chain uses TRBV12-3 or TRBV12-4 with TRBJ1-1; a possible D gene is TRBD1 (5 bases). The sequence was collected from a man aged 30 to 45 with Graves' hyperthyroidism that later progressed to Graves' ophthalmopathy. Input material: blood. The DNA for the CDR3 is TGTGCCAGCAGTCCCGATGGGGGAAGGGAAGCTTTCTTT. Its translation is CASSPDGGREAFF.